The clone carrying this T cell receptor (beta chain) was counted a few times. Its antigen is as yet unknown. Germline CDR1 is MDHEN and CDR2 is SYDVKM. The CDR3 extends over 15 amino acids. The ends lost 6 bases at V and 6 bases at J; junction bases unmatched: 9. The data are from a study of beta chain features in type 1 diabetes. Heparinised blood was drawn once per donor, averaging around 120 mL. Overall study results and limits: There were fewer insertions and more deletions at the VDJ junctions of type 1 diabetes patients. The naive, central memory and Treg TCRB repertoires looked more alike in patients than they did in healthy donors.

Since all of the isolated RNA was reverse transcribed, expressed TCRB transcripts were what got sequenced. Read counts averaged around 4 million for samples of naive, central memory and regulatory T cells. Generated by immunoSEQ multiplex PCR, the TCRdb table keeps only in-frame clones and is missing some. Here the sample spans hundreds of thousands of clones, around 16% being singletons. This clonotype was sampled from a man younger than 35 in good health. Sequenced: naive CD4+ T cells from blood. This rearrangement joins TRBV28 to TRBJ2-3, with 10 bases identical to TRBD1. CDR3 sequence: CASSTPTGGSDTQYF. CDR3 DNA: TGTGCCAGCAGCACACCGACAGGGGGCAGCGATACGCAGTATTTT.